The 23 T cell receptor beta chains presented below share a single source sample, sequenced in a study of control samples from healthy donors and cancer patients. Repertoires were generated with immunoSEQ multiplex PCR, while TCRdb's copy carries only in-frame clones and drops some. The sample lists approximately 170,000 clones; almost 90% were seen once. Sequencing was carried out using blood. These receptor sequences come from a woman aged 25 to 39 in good health.

The chain recombines TRBV6-1 with TRBJ1-2; tentatively, D is TRBD1 (5 bases). The CDR3 consists of 17 residues. V was pared by 2 bases and J by 3 bases, with 19 bases between. The germline V gene encodes CDR1 MNHNS and CDR2 SASEGT. As DNA, the CDR3 is TGTGCCAGCAGTGAATCGATGCCGCAGGGCACCTACTATGGCTACACCTTC. Translating it yields CASSESMPQGTYYGYTF.

This chain connects TRBV5-6 to TRBJ1-2, with TRBD1 matching 8 bases. V was clipped by 4 bases and J by 0 bases; unmatched bases: 11. Germline assignment: CDR1 SGHDT and CDR2 YYEEEE. The CDR3 spans 17 residues. CDR3 in amino acids: CASSRGGQAVTNYGYTF. As DNA, the CDR3 is TGTGCCAGCAGCCGGGGGGGACAGGCAGTTACTAACTATGGCTACACCTTC.

The V gene is TRBV3-1 (or the pseudogene TRBV3-2), the J gene TRBJ2-3, with D unresolved. With 5 bases removed from V and 2 bases from J, the gap between germline ends came to 14 bases. Germline V gene data show CDR1 as LGHDT and CDR2 as YNNKEL (reference sequence). CDR3 size: 15 residues. The CDR3 sequence is CASSSRPRSTDTQYF. The CDR3 region has the DNA TGTGCCAGCAGCTCTCGTCCTAGGTCCACAGATACGCAGTATTTT.

This clone was found once. The chain employs TRBV19 and TRBJ2-2; perhaps TRBD2 as D (6 bases). The germline gives CDR1 LNHDA, CDR2 SQIVND (reference sequence). This CDR3 has 15 residues. Trimming cost V 5 bases and J 3 bases, with 13 bases left between them. CDR3: CASSPRDSYTGELFF. The CDR3 nucleotides are TGTGCCAGTAGTCCCCGGGACTCATACACCGGGGAGCTGTTTTTT. The full variable domain, in which reference TRBV19 and TRBJ2-2 provide the parts outside the CDR3, is DGGITQSPKYLFRKEGQNVTLSCEQNLNHDAMYWYRQDPGQGLRLIYYSQIVNDFQKGDIAEGYSVSREKKESFPLTVTSAQKNPTAFYLCASSPRDSYTGELFFGEGSRLTVL.

The V and J genes are TRBV7-9 and TRBJ2-7; TRBD2 matches 10 bases. The germline V gene has CDR1 SEHNR and CDR2 FQNEAQ (reference sequence). With 6 bases clipped from V and 5 bases from J, the junction kept 7 bases outside the gene matches. The CDR3 sequence is 14 residues long. The CDR3 region has the DNA TGTGCCAGCAGTAAAGCGGGAGGGACCGACGAGCAGTACTTC. It codes for CASSKAGGTDEQYF.

This chain connects TRBV2 to TRBJ2-3; D may be TRBD2 (5 bases). The CDR3 is 13 amino acids. V was cut by 9 bases and J by 6 bases, with 16 bases left in between. In germline, CDR1 is SNHLY, CDR2 FYNNEI. The CDR3 DNA is TGTGCCAGAGCGGTGGCCCAGCGGGATACGCAGTATTTT. This encodes CARAVAQRDTQYF. The variable domain in full, completed from reference TRBV2 and TRBJ2-3, reads EPEVTQTPSHQVTQMGQEVILRCVPISNHLYFYWYRQILGQKVEFLVSFYNNEISEKSEIFDDQFSVERPDGSNFTLKIRSTKLEDSAMYFCARAVAQRDTQYFGPGTRLTVL.

J is TRBJ1-2 and V is TRBV25-1; 8 positions agree with TRBD1. The CDR3 covers 13 residues. Germline V gives CDR1 MGHDK, CDR2 SYGVNS. Trimming cost V 6 bases and J 3 bases; bases outside gene matches: 3. CDR3 sequence: CASSLQGDYGYTF. DNA of the CDR3: TGTGCCAGCAGCCTACAGGGGGACTATGGCTACACCTTC.

The gene calls are TRBV19 and TRBJ2-3, with 8 bases that match TRBD2. The CDR3 runs to 15 residues. Germline CDR1 and CDR2: LNHDA and SQIVND (reference sequence). V lost 6 bases to trimming and J lost 0 bases; unmatched junction nucleotides: 5. The CDR3 spells CASRTTSASTDTQYF. CDR3 DNA: TGTGCCAGTAGGACGACTAGCGCTAGCACAGATACGCAGTATTTT. The whole variable domain, remainder taken from reference TRBV19 and TRBJ2-3, is DGGITQSPKYLFRKEGQNVTLSCEQNLNHDAMYWYRQDPGQGLRLIYYSQIVNDFQKGDIAEGYSVSREKKESFPLTVTSAQKNPTAFYLCASRTTSASTDTQYFGPGTRLTVL.

This sequence joins TRBV18 and TRBJ1-3; perhaps TRBD1 as D (5 bases). The CDR3 spans 15 residues. From germline, CDR1 is KGHSH and CDR2 LQKENI. The V end lost 2 bases, the J end lost 2 bases, and 10 bases lay between the germline ends. The chain's CDR3 is CASSPAGVTGNTIYF. The CDR3 nucleotides are TGTGCCAGCTCACCAGCGGGGGTAACTGGAAACACCATATATTTT.

The chain has TRBV5-1 and TRBJ2-7; D ambiguous. CDR1 SGHRS and CDR2 YFSETQ come from the germline V gene. The CDR3 has 14 residues. The germline V and J ends were trimmed by 0 bases and 1 base, with 8 bases remaining between them. CDR3 DNA sequence: TGCGCCAGCAGCTTGGTTTCAGCATCCTACGAGCAGTACTTC. Protein sequence: CASSLVSASYEQYF.

V usage is TRBV6-5 and J usage is TRBJ2-2; D possibly corresponds to TRBD2 (5 bases). The V gene's germline CDR1 is MNHEY and CDR2 SVGAGI. This CDR3 is 13 amino acids long. With 5 bases removed from V and 4 bases from J, the gap between germline ends came to 8 bases. The CDR3 loop reads CASSPRATGELFF. CDR3 nucleotide sequence: TGTGCCAGCAGTCCGCGGGCCACCGGGGAGCTGTTTTTT.

V gene TRBV7-2 combines with J gene TRBJ2-5; TRBD2 matches at 8 bases. CDR1 SGHTA and CDR2 FQGNSA come from the germline V gene. The CDR3 spans 15 residues. V gave up 4 bases and J gave up 3 bases; unmatched junction bases: 7. The CDR3, as DNA: TGTGCCAGCAGCTCTAGTAGCGGGATCAAAGAGACCCAGTACTTC. The encoded protein is CASSSSSGIKETQYF.

Many counts were recorded for this clone. The J gene is TRBJ2-3, the V gene TRBV4-1; 9 nucleotides line up with TRBD2. Germline CDR1 MGHRA, CDR2 YSYEKL. This CDR3 has 15 amino acids. V gave up 0 bases and J gave up 4 bases; unmatched junction bases: 2. The CDR3 nucleotides are TGCGCCAGCAGCCAAGAGCGGGGGGGCCCAGATACGCAGTATTTT. This codes for CASSQERGGPDTQYF.

This clone was observed once. The J gene is TRBJ2-2, the V gene TRBV12-2; TRBD2 is the table's D call and was not checked against the DNA. TRBV12-2 is reported as a pseudogene. The CDR3 runs to 13 residues. In DNA form, the CDR3 reads TGTGCAAGTCGCGCGGGGGAAACCGGGGAGCTGTTTTTT. This gives the protein CASRAGETGELFF.

This clone was detected a few times. The V gene is TRBV24-1, the J gene TRBJ2-2, with TRBD2 matching 9 bases. The ends lost 4 bases at V and 5 bases at J; junction bases unmatched: 4. Germline CDR1 is KGHDR and CDR2 is SFDVKD. The CDR3 loop spans 15 amino acids. The CDR3 DNA reads as TGTGCCACCAGTGACGCGGGGGGGTTTACCGGGGAGCTGTTTTTT. Its protein is CATSDAGGFTGELFF.

This chain uses TRBV13 with TRBJ2-3; D ambiguous. Trimming removed 3 bases from V and 0 bases from J, with 10 bases in between. Germline CDR1 is PRHDT and CDR2 is FYEKMQ (reference sequence). This CDR3 is 15 amino acids long. Here the CDR3 reads CASSFLRSSTDTQYF. The DNA of the CDR3 is TGTGCCAGCAGCTTCTTACGTTCTAGCACAGATACGCAGTATTTT. Complete variable domain (other parts from reference TRBV13 and TRBJ2-3): AAGVIQSPRHLIKEKRETATLKCYPIPRHDTVYWYQQGPGQDPQFLISFYEKMQSDKGSIPDRFSAQQFSDYHSELNMSSLELGDSALYFCASSFLRSSTDTQYFGPGTRLTVL.

The chain is built from TRBV28 and TRBJ2-1; the D gene is possibly TRBD2 (6 bases). The germline V gene has CDR1 MDHEN and CDR2 SYDVKM. V dropped 6 bases and J dropped 8 bases, with 26 bases sitting between them. The CDR3 covers 17 residues. CDR3 DNA sequence: TGTGCCAGCAGCTATCATTTTAGCGGATACCTAATCCATGAGCAGTTCTTC. Protein sequence: CASSYHFSGYLIHEQFF.

The gene calls are TRBV12-1 and TRBJ1-6. TRBV12-1 counts as a pseudogene. The CDR3 spans 15 residues. CDR3: CASSFEPPFDSPLHF. CDR3 nucleotide sequence: TGTGCCAGCAGCTTTGAGCCCCCCTTTGATTCACCCCTCCACTTT.

V is TRBV9 and J is TRBJ1-1, with D uncertain. The CDR3 spans 12 residues. The V end lost 3 bases, the J end lost 8 bases, and 11 bases lay between the germline ends. Germline CDR1 and CDR2: SGDLS and YYNGEE. The CDR3 coding sequence is TGTGCCAGCAGCGCTATTCGGGAGGAAGCTTTCTTT. Its translation is CASSAIREEAFF.

V and J are TRBV9 and TRBJ2-1; 11 bases map to TRBD1. V was clipped by 3 bases and J by 7 bases; unmatched bases: 9. Germline-derived CDR1 and CDR2 are SGDLS and YYNGEE. The CDR3 contains 16 residues. The CDR3: CASSDSGTGGWNEQFF. Here the CDR3 DNA reads TGTGCCAGCAGCGACTCGGGGACAGGGGGGTGGAATGAGCAGTTCTTC.

The chain is built from TRBV15 and TRBJ1-5; 10 nucleotides align to TRBD1. The CDR3 loop spans 15 amino acids. V lost 3 bases and J lost 6; bases outside the gene matches: 5. CDR1 LNHNV and CDR2 YYDKDF come from the germline V gene (reference sequence). CDR3 in amino acids: CATSSDRGRVQPQHF. DNA of the CDR3: TGTGCCACCAGCAGTGACAGGGGGCGCGTTCAGCCCCAGCATTTT. Combining the CDR3 with reference TRBV15 and TRBJ1-5 gives the whole variable domain DAMVIQNPRYQVTQFGKPVTLSCSQTLNHNVMYWYQQKSSQAPKLLFHYYDKDFNNEADTPDNFQSRRPNTSFCFLDIRSPGLGDTAMYLCATSSDRGRVQPQHFGDGTRLSIL.

The chain is built from TRBV19 and TRBJ1-5, with D possibly being TRBD1 (6 bases). Deletions cut 3 bases from V and 5 bases from J, with 35 bases between. This CDR3 is built from 22 residues. Germline V lookup: CDR1 LNHDA, CDR2 SQIVND (reference sequence). This CDR3 reads CASSMENLITRQSRRGDQPQHF. DNA for the CDR3: TGTGCCAGTAGTATGGAGAATCTCATAACCCGACAGAGCAGGAGGGGGGATCAGCCCCAGCATTTT.

This clone was counted only a few times. V and J are TRBV12-3 or TRBV12-4 and TRBJ1-6, with a possible D match to TRBD1 (6 bases). The CDR3 totals 11 residues. Trimming removed 3 bases from V and 15 bases from J, with 9 bases in between. The CDR3 nucleotides read TGTGCCAGCAGTTTGAGGGGGGACCTCCACTTT. Translated, it gives CASSLRGDLHF.